The clone carrying this T cell receptor (beta chain) was seen only once. Its target is not known. A junction end diverges from the germline sequence, so it may reflect a read error. This sample is part of a study of T cells in Graves' hyperthyroidism and ophthalmopathy. Notes on the study in general: From stable hyperthyroidism, ophthalmopathy was set apart by a 13 V-J model.

This CDR3 comprises 14 residues. Per the germline V gene, CDR1 is SSHAT and CDR2 is FNYEAQ (reference sequence). An absence of ophthalmopathy progression within 18 months meant stable Graves' hyperthyroidism. RNA transcripts were the template for amplifying TCR beta CDR3 regions. First-round RT-PCR targeting the TCR CDR3 was performed with the HTBI primer set. TCRdb passed the multiplex PCR reads through MiXCR, listing each CDR3 protein once. The sample lists about 210,000 distinct CDR3 sequences; roughly a sixth were seen once. The sequencing input was blood. The source of this sequence is a man aged 50 or older with Graves' hyperthyroidism. The J gene is TRBJ2-1, the V gene TRBV7-7; the match to TRBD2 covers 9 bases. This CDR3 reads CASSLEFGSGRMFF. The CDR3, as DNA: TGTGCTAGCAGCTTAGAGTTCGGGAGCGGGAGGATGTTCTTC.